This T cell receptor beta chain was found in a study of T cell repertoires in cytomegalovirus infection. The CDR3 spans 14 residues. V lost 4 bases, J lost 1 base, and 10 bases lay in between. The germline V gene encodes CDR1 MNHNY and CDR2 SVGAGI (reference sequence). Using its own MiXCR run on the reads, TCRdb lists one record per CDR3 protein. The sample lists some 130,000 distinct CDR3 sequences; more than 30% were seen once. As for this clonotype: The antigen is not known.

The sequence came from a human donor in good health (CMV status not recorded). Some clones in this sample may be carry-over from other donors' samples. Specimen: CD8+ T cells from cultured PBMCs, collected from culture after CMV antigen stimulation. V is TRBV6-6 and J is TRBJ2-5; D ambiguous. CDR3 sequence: CASSWTASQETQYF. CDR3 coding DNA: TGTGCCAGCAGTTGGACGGCTTCCCAAGAGACCCAGTACTTC.